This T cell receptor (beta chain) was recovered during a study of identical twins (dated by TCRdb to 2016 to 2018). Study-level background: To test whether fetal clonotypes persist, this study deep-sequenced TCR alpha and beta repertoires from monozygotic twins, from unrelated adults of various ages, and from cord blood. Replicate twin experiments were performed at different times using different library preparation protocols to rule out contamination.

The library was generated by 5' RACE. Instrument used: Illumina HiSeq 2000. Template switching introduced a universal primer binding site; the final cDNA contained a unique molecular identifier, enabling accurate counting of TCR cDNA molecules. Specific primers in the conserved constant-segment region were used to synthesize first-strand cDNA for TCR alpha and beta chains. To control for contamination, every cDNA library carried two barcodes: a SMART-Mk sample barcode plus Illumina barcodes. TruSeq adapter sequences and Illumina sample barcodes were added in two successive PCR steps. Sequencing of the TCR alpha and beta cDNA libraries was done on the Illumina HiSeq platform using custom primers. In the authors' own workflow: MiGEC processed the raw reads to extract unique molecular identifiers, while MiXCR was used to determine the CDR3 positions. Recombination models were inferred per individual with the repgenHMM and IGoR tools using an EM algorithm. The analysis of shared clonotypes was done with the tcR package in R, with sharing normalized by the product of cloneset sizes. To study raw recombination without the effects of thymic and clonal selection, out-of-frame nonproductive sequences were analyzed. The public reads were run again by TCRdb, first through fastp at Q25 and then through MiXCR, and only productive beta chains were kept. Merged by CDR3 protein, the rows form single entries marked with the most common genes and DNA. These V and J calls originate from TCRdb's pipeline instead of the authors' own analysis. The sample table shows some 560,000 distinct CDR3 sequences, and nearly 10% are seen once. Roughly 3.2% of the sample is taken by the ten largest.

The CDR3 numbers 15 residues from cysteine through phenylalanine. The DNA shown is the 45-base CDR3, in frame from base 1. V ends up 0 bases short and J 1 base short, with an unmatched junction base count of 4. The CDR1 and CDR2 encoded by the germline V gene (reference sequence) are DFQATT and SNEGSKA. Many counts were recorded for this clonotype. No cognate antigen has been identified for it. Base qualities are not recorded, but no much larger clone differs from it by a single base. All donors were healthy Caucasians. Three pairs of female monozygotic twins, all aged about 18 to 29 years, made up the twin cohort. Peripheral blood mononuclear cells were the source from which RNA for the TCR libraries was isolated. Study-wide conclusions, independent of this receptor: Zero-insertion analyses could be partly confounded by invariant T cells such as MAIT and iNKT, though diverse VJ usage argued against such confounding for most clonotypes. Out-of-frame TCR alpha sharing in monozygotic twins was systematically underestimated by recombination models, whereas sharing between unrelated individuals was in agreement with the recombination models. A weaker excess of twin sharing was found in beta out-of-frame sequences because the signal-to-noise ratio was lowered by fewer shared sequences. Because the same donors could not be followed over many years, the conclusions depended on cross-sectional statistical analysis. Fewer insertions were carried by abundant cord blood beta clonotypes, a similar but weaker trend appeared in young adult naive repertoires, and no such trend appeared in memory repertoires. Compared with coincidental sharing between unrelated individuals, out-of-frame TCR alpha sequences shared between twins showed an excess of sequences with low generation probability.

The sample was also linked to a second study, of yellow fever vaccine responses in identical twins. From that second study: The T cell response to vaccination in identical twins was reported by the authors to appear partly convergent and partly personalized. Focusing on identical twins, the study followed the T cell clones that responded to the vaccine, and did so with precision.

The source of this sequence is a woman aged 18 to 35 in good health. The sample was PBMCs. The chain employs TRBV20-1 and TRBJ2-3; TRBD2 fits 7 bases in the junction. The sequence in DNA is TGCAGTGCTAGAGATGGACGGGGGGGCACAGATACGCAGTATTTT. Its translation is CSARDGRGGTDTQYF.